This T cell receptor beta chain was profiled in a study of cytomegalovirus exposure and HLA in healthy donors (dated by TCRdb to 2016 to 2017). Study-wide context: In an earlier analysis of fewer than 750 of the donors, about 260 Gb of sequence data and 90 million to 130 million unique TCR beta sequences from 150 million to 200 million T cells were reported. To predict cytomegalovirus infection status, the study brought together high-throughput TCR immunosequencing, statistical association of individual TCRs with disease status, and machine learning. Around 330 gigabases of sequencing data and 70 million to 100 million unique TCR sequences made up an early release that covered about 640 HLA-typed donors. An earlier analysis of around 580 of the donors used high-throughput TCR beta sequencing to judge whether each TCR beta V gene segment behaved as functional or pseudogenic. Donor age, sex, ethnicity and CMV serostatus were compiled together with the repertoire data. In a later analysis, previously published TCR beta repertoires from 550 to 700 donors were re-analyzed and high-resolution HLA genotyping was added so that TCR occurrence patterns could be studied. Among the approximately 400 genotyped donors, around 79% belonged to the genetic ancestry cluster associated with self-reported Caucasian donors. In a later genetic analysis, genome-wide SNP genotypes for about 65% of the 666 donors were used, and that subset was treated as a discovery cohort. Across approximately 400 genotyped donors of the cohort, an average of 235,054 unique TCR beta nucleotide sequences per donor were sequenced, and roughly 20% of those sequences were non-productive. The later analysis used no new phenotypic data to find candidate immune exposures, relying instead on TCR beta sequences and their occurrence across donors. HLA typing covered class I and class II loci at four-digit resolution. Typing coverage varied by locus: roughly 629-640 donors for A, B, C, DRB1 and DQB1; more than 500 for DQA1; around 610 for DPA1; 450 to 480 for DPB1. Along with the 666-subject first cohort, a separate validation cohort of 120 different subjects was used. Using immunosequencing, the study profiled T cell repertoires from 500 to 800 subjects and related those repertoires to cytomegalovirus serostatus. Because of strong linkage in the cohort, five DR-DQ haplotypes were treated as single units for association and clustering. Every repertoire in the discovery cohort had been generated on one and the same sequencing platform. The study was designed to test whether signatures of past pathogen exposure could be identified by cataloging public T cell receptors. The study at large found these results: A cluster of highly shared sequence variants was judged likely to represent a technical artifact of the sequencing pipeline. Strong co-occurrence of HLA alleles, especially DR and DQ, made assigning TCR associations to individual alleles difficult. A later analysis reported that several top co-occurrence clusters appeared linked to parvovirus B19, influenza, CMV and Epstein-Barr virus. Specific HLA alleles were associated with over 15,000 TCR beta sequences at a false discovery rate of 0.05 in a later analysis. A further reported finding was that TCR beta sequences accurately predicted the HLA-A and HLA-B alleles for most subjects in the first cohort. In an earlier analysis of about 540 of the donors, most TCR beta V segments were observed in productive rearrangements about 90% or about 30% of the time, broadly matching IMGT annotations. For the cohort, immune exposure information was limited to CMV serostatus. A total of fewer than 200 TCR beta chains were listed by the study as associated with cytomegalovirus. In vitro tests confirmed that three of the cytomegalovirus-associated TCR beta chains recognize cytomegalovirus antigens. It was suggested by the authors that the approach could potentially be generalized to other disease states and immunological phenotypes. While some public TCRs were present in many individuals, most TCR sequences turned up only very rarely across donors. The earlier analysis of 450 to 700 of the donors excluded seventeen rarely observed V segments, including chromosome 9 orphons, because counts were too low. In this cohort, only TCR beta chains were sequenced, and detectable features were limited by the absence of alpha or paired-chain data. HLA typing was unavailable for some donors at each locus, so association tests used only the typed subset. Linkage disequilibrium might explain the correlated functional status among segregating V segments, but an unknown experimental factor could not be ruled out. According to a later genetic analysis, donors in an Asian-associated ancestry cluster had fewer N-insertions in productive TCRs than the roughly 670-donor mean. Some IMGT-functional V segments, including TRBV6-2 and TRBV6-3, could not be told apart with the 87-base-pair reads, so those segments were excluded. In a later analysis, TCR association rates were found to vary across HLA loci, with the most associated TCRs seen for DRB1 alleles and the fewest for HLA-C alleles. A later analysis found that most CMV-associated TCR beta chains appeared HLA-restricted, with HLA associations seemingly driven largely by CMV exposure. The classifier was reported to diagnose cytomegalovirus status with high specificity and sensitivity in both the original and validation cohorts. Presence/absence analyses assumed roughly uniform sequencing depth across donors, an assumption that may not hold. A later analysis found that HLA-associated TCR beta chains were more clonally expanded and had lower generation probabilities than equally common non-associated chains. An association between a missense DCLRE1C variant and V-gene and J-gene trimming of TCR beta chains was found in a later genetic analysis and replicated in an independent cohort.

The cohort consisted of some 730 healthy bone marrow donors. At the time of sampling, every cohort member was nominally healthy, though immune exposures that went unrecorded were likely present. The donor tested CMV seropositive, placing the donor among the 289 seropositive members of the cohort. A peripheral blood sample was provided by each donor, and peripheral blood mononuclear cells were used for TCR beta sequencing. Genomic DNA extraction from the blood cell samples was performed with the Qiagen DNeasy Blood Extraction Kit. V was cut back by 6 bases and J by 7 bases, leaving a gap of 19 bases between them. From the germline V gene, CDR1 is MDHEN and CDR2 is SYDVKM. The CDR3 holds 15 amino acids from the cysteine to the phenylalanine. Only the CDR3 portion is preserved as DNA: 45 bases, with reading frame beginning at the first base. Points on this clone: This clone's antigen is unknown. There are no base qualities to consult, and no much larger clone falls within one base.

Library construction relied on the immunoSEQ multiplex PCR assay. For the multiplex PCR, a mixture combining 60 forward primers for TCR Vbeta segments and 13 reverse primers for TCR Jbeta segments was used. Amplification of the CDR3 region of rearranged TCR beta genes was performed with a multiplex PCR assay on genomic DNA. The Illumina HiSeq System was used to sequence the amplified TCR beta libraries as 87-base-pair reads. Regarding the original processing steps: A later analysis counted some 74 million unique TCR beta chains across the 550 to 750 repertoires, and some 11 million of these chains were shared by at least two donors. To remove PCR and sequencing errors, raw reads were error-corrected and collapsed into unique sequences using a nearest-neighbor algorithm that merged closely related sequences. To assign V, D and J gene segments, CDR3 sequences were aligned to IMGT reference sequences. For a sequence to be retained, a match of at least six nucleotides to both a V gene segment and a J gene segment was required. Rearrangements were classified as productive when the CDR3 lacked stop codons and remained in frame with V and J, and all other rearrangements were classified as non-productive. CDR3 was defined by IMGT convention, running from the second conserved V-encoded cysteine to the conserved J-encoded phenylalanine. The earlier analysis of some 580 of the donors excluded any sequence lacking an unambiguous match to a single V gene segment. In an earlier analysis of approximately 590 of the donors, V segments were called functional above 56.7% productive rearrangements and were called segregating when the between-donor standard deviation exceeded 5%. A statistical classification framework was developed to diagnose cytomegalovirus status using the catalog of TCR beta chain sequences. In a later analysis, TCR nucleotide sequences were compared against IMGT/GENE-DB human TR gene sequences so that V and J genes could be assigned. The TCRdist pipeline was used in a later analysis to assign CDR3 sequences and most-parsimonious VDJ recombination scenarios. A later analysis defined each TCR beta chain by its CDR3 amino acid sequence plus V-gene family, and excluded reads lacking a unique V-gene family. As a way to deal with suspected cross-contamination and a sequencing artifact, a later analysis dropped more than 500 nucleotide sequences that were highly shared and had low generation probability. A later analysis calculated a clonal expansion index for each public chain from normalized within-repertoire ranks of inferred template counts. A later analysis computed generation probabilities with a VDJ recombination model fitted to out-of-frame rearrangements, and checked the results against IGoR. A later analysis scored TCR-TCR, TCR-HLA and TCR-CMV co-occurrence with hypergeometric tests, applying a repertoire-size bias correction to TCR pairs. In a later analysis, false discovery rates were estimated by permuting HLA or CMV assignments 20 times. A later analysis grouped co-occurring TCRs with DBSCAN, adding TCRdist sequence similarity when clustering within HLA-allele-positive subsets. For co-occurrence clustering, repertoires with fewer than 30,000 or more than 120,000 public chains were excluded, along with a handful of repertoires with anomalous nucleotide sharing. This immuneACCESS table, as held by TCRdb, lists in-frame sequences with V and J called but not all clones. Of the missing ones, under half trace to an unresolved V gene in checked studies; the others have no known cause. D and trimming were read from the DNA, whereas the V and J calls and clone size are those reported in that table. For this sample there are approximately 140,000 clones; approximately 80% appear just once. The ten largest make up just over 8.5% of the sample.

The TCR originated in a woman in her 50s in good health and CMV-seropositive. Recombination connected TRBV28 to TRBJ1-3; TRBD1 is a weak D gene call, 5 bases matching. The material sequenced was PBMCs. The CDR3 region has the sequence CASRPSGGTRNTIYF. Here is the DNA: TGTGCCAGCAGACCCTCCGGGGGAACAAGGAACACCATATATTTT.